The clone carrying this T cell receptor beta chain showed up just a few times. Its antigen remains unknown. Unique molecular identifiers were present on the cDNA, which also gained a universal primer site by template switching. TCRdb passed the 5' RACE reads through MiXCR, listing each CDR3 protein once. The data show approximately 670,000 distinct CDR3 sequences, around 5.7% seen once. The data belong to a study of identical twins. Regarding the study as a whole: While abundant cord blood beta clonotypes carried fewer insertions, memory repertoires showed no such pattern. Out-of-frame alpha sequences common to twins exhibited an excess of low generation probability.

Trimming removed 6 bases at V and 6 bases at J, with 14 bases between. The CDR3 sequence is 14 residues long. Germline CDR1 and CDR2: MGHDK and SYGVNS. The clonotype originates from a young man in good health. What was sequenced was naive T cells sorted from blood. The V gene is TRBV25-1, the J gene TRBJ2-2; D might be TRBD2 (7 bases). The CDR3: CASRRGGGPGELFF. In DNA form, the CDR3 reads TGTGCCAGCAGGAGAGGGGGGGGGCCCGGGGAGCTGTTTTTT.